A single sample gave rise to the 3 T cell receptor beta chains below, sequenced in a study of identifying expanded T cells in peripheral blood. Only in-frame clones appear in the TCRdb table, and some are missing; sequencing was by immunoSEQ multiplex PCR. Of 80,000 to 90,000 clones detected, about 90% appear once; the ten largest clones hold 5.6%. Sequenced material: blood. The receptors here all came from a person aged 18-70 years in good health.

The J gene is TRBJ1-1, the V gene TRBV6-1; tentative D call: TRBD1 (5 bases). Germline CDR1 and CDR2: MNHNS and SASEGT. With 2 bases removed from V and 4 bases from J, the gap between germline ends came to 14 bases. The CDR3 totals 15 residues. CDR3 protein: CASSEFMGRGTEAFF. The CDR3 coding sequence is TGTGCCAGCAGTGAATTTATGGGGAGGGGCACTGAAGCTTTCTTT.

V usage is TRBV5-6 and J usage is TRBJ1-3, with 7 bases matching TRBD1. The J segment lost 0 bases and the V segment lost 4 bases, leaving 7 bases of the junction unmatched. The CDR3 covers 16 residues. CDR1 SGHDT and CDR2 YYEEEE come from the germline V gene. For the CDR3, the DNA is TGTGCCAGCAGCCGCTACAGGGGCCACTCTGGAAACACCATATATTTT. Protein: CASSRYRGHSGNTIYF.

This clone was seen more than once but under ten times. This rearrangement joins TRBV9 to TRBJ1-3; the D gene is possibly TRBD1 (6 bases). Trimming took 3 bases from V and 9 from J, leaving 16 bases between them. This CDR3 has 14 residues. Germline V gene lookup returns CDR1 SGDLS and CDR2 YYNGEE. DNA for the CDR3: TGTGCCAGCAGCGGACCCGGGACAAGGGGCACCATATATTTT. Its translation: CASSGPGTRGTIYF.